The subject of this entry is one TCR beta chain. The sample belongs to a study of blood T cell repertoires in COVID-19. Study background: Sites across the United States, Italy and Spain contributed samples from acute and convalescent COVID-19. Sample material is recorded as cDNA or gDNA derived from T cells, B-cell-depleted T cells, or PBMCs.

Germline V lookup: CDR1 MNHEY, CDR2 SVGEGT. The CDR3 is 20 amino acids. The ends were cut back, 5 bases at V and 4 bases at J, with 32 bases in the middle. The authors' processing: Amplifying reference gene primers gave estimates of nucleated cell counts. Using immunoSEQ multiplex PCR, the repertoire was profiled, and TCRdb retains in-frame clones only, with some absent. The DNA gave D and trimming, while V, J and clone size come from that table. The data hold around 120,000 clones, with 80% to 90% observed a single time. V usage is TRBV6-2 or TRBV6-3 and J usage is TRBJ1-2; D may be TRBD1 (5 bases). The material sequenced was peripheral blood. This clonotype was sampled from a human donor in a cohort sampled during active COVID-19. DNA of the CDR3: TGTGCCAGCAGTGACCCGACTCTATCATGGGGGAAGGGAGGTGGCTATGGCTACACCTTC. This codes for CASSDPTLSWGKGGGYGYTF.